This TCR beta chain emerged from a study of blood T cell repertoires in COVID-19. In germline, CDR1 is SNHLY, CDR2 FYNNEI. V was shortened by 4 bases and J by 5 bases, with 14 bases between the two germline ends. This CDR3 is built from 14 residues. This clone was seen once. Sequencing was performed with immunoSEQ multiplex PCR; in TCRdb, only in-frame clones are kept and a portion is missing. The profile shows some 150,000 clones, around 75% of them singletons. The sequence was obtained from a woman older than 75 with acute or convalescent COVID-19. The chain carries TRBV2 and TRBJ2-5; no definite D call. Specimen: peripheral blood. CDR3 amino acids: CASSGTAQVETQYF. CDR3 nucleotide sequence: TGTGCCAGCAGTGGCACCGCCCAGGTTGAGACCCAGTACTTC.